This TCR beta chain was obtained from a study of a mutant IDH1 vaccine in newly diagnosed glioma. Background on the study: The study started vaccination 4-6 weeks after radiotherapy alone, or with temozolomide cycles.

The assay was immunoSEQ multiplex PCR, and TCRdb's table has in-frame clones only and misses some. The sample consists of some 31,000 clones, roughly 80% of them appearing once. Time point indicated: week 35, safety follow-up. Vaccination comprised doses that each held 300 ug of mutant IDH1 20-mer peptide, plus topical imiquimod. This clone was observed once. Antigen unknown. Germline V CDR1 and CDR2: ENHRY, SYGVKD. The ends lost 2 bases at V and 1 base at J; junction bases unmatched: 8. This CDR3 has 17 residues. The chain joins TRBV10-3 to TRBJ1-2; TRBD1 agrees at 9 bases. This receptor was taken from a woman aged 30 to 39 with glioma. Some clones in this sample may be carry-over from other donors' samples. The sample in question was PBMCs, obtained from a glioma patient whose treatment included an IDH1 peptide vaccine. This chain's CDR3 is CAISETGTGSFNYGYTF. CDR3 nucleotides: TGTGCCATCAGTGAGACCGGGACAGGGAGCTTTAACTATGGCTACACCTTC.